These 7 T cell receptor beta chains originate from one sample sequenced in a study of T-cell reconstitution after alpha-beta-depleted transplantation in children. During its preparation, the TCRbeta library received unique molecular identifiers. TCRdb reanalysed the PCR reads using MiXCR and keeps one entry per CDR3 protein. The top ten hold approximately 5.4% of the sample, which has a few hundred thousand distinct CDR3 sequences, roughly a tenth seen once. The sequenced sample was PBMCs from the stem cell graft donor, obtained from the stem cell graft. Every receptor here comes from a human donor who donated a stem cell graft to a child with SCID.

This clonotype was recorded at least ten times. The chain joins TRBV2 to TRBJ2-7; perhaps TRBD1 as D (6 bases). The CDR3 consists of 11 residues. Per the germline V gene, CDR1 is SNHLY and CDR2 is FYNNEI. With 4 bases removed from V and 9 bases from J, the gap between germline ends came to 10 bases. The CDR3 nucleotides are TGTGCCAGCAGTGGGGACACCCGGCAGTACTTC. This codes for CASSGDTRQYF.

The table lists this clonotype with many counts. The chain uses TRBV29-1 and TRBJ2-1, with 13 positions matching TRBD2. Germline V gene lookup returns CDR1 SQVTM and CDR2 ANQGSEA. The ends lost 3 bases at V and 7 bases at J; junction bases unmatched: 6. The length of the CDR3 is 15 residues. DNA for the CDR3: TGCAGCGTTGAGGGACTAGCGGGGTTAAGAAATGAGCAGTTCTTC. Its protein is CSVEGLAGLRNEQFF.

Many counts were recorded for this clonotype. J is TRBJ2-3 and V is TRBV20-1; 11 bases line up with TRBD2. In germline, CDR1 is DFQATT, CDR2 SNEGSKA (reference sequence). The ends lost 2 bases at V and 2 bases at J; junction bases unmatched: 6. The CDR3 loop spans 16 amino acids. CDR3 loop: CSARLAGGQNTDTQYF. In nucleotides, the CDR3 is TGCAGTGCTAGACTAGCGGGGGGTCAAAACACAGATACGCAGTATTTT.

This clonotype has ten or more counts. CDR3 bases: TGCAGTGCCAACAGGGGCGGCTATGGCTACACCTTC. Its protein is CSANRGGYGYTF. The chain is built from TRBV20-1 and TRBJ1-2; 7 bases agree with TRBD1. The CDR3 contains 12 residues. J gave up 4 bases and V 6 bases, and 5 bases lay outside the gene matches. Germline assignment: CDR1 DFQATT and CDR2 SNEGSKA (reference sequence).

Many counts were recorded for this clonotype. V and J are TRBV3-1 and TRBJ2-7, with a weak D call TRBD1 (5 bases). Germline CDR1 reads LGHDT; CDR2 reads YNNKEL (reference sequence). The CDR3 runs to 13 residues. V was pared by 4 bases and J by 6 bases, with 13 bases between. The CDR3 spells CASSLIRGSEQYF. CDR3 in DNA: TGTGCCAGCAGCCTCATAAGGGGTAGCGAGCAGTACTTC.

This clonotype was observed many times. For the CDR3, the DNA is TGCGCCAGCAGCTTGGATGTTGGGAACACTGAAGCTTTCTTT. Its protein is CASSLDVGNTEAFF. This rearrangement joins TRBV5-1 to TRBJ1-1; the D is unclear. Germline assignment: CDR1 SGHRS and CDR2 YFSETQ. With 0 bases removed from V and 1 base from J, the gap between germline ends came to 7 bases. CDR3 length equals 14 residues.

This clonotype was observed many times. V is TRBV5-1 and J is TRBJ2-1; D perhaps matches TRBD2 (6 bases). Per germline, CDR1 SGHRS and CDR2 YFSETQ. Trimming pared 5 bases from V and 8 bases from J, leaving 14 bases between. The CDR3 runs 13 residues. Here the CDR3 DNA reads TGCGCCAGCAGGGAGGGGAGTCAGGATGAGCAGTTCTTC. This gives the protein CASREGSQDEQFF.